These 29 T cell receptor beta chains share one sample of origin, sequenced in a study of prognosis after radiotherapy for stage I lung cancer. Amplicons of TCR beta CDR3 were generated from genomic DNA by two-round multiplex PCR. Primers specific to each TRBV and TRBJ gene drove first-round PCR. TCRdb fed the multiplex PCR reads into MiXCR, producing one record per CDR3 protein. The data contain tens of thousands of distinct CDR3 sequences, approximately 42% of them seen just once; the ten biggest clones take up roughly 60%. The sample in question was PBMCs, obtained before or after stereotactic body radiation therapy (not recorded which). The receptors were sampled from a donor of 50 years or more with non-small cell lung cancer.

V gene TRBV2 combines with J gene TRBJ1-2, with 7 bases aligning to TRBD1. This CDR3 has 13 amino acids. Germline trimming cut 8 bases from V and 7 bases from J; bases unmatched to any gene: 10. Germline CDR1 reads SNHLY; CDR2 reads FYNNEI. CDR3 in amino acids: CASVGQDRSGYTF. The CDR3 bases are TGTGCCAGCGTAGGACAGGATAGAAGTGGCTACACCTTC.

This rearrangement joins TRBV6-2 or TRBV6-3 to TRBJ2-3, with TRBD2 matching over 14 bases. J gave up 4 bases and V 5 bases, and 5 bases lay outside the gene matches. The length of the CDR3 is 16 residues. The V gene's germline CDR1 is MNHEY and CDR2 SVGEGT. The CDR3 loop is CASSRLAGGGPDTQYF. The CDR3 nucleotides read TGTGCCAGCAGTCGACTAGCGGGAGGGGGGCCAGATACGCAGTATTTT.

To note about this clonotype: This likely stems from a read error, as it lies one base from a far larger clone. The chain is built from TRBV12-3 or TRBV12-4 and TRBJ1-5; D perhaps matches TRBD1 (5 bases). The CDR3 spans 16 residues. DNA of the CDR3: TGTGCCAGCCAAATGCACCGGGGGGGGTCAAATCAGCCCAAGCATTTT. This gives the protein CASQMHRGGSNQPKHF.

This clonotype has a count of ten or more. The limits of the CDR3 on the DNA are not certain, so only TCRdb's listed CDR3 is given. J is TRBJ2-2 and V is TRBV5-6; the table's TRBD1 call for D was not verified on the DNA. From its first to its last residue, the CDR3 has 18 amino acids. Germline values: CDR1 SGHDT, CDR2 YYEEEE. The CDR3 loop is CASSLVRQGRKTPGSCFF.

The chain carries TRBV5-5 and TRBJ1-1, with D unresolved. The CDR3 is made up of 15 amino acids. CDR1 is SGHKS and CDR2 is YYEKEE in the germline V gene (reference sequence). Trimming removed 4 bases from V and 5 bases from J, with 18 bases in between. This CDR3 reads CASSPKGTLGTEAFF. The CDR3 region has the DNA TGTGCCAGCAGCCCCAAGGGTACCCTGGGGACTGAAGCTTTCTTT.

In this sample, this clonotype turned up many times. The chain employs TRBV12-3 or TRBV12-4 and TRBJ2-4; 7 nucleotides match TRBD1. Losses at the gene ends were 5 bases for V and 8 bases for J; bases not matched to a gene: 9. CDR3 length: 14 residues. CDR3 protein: CASSPVTGFYIQYF. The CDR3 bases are TGTGCCAGCAGTCCGGTGACAGGGTTTTACATTCAGTACTTC.

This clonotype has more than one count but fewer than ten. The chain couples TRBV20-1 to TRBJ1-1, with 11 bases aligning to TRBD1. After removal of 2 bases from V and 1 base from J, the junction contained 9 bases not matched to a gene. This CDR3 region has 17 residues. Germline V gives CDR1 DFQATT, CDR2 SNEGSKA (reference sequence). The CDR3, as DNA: TGCAGTGCTAGACCGCCGGACAGGGGGCTATGGAACACTGAAGCTTTCTTT. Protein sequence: CSARPPDRGLWNTEAFF.

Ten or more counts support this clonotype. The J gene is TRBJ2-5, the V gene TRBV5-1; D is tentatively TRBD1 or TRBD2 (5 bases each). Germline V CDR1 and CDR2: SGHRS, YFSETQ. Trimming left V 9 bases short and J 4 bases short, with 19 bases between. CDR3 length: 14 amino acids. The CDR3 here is CATQLGPGGETQYF. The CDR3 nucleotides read TGCGCCACCCAGCTGGGGCCCGGAGGAGAGACCCAGTACTTC.

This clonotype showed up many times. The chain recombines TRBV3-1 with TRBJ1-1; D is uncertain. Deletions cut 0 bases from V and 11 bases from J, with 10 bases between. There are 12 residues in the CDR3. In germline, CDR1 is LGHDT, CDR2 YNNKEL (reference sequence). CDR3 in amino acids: CASSQDRGVAFF. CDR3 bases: TGTGCCAGCAGCCAAGATCGCGGAGTGGCTTTCTTT.

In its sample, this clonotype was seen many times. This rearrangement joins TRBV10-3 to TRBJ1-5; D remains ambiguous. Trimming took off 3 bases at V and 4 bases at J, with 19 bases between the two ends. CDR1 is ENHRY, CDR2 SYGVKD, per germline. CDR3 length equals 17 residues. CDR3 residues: CAISDPLRVSRNQPQHF. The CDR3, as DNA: TGTGCCATCAGTGACCCTCTAAGGGTTTCAAGGAATCAGCCCCAGCATTTT.

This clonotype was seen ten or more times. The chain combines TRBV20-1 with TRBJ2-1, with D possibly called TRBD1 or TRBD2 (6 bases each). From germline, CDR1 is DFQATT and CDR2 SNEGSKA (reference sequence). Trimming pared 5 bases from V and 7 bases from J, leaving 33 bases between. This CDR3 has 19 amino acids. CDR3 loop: CSAPGRDTSSARRGNEQFF. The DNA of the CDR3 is TGCAGTGCTCCGGGCCGGGACACATCTAGCGCTCGCCGGGGGAATGAGCAGTTCTTC.

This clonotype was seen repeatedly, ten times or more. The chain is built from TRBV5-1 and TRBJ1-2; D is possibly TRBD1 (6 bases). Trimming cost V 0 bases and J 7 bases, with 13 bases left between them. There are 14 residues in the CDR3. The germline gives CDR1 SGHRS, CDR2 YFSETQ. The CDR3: CASSLGGGEVGYTF. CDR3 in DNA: TGCGCCAGCAGCTTGGGCGGGGGCGAGGTTGGCTACACCTTC.

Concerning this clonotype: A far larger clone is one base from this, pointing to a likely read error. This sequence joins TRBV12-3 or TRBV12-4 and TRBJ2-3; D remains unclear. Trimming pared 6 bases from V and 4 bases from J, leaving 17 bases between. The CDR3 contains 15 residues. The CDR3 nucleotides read TGTGCCAGCAGAGTAGCTTCGTTCCAGGCAGATACGCAGTATTTT. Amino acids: CASRVASFQADTQYF.

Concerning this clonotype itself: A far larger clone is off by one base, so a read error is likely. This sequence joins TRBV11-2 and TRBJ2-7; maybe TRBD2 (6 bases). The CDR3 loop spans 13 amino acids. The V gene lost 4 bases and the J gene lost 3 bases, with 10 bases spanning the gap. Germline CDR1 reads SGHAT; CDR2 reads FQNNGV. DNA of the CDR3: TGTGCCAGCAGCTACGGGAGTATCTACGAGCAGTACTTC. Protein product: CASSYGSIYEQYF.

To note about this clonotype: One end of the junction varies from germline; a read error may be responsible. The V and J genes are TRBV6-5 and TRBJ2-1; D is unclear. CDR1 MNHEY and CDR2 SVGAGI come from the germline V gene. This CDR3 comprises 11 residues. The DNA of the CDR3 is TGTTCCAGCAGTTACCCCGGTGGTCAGTTCTTC. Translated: CSSSYPGGQFF.

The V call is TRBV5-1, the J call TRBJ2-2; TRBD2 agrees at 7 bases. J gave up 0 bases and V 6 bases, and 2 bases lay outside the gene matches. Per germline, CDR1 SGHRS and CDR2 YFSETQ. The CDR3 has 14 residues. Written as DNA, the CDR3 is TGCGCCAGCAACGGGAGGTCGAACACCGGGGAGCTGTTTTTT. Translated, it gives CASNGRSNTGELFF.

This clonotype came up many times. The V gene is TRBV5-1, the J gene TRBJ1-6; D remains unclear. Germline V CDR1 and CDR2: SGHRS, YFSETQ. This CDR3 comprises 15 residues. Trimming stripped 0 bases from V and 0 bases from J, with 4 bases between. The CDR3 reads CASSLEGSYNSPLHF. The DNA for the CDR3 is TGCGCCAGCAGCTTGGAAGGCTCCTATAATTCACCCCTCCACTTT.

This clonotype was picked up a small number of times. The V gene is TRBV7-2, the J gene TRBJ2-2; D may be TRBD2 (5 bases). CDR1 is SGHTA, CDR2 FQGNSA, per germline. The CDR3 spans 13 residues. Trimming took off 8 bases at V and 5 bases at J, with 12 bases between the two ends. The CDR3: CASREGLTGELFF. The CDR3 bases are TGTGCCAGCCGCGAGGGTTTGACCGGGGAGCTGTTTTTT.

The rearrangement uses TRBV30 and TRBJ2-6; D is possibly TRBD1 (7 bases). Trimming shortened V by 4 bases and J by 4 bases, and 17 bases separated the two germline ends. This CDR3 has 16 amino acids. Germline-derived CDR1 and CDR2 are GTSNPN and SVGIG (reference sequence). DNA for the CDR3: TGTGCCTGGAACGGGTGGGCGGGACAGGGGGCCAACGTCCTGACTTTC. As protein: CAWNGWAGQGANVLTF.

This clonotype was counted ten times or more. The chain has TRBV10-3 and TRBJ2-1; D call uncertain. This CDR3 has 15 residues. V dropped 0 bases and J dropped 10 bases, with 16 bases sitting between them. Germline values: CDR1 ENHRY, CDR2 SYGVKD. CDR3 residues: CAISESDGLRREQFF. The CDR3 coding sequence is TGTGCCATCAGTGAGTCGGATGGCCTCCGCCGGGAGCAGTTCTTC.

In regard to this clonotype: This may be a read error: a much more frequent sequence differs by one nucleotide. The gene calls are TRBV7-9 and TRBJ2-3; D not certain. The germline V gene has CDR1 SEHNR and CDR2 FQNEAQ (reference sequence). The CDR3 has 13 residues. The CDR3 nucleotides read TGTGCCAGCAGCCCCCGGGTATCCGACACGCAGTGTTTT. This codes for CASSPRVSDTQCF.

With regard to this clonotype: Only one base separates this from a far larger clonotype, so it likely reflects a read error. The CDR3 DNA reads TGTGCCAGCAGCCACGTCCAAGGATTTACCTACGAGCAGTACTTC. This encodes CASSHVQGFTYEQYF. The chain has TRBV6-4 and TRBJ2-7; D call uncertain. Deletions cut 6 bases from V and 2 bases from J, with 17 bases between. The CDR3 has 15 amino acids. Germline loops: CDR1 MRHNA, CDR2 SNTAGT.

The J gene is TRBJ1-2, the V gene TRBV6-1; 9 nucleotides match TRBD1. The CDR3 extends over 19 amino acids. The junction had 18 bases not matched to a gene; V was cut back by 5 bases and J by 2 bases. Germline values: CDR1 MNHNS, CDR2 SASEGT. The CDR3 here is CASSLIPGTGLRSNYGYTF. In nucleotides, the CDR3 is TGTGCCAGCAGTCTTATTCCGGGGACAGGGCTACGTTCCAACTATGGCTACACCTTC.

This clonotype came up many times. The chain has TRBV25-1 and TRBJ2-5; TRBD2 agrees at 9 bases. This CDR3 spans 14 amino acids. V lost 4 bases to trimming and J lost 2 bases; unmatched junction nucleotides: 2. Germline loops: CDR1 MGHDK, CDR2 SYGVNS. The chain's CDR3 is CASSVRGGQETQYF. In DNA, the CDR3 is TGTGCCAGCAGTGTGCGGGGGGGACAAGAGACCCAGTACTTC. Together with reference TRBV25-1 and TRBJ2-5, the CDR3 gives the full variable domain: EADIYQTPRYLVIGTGKKITLECSQTMGHDKMYWYQQDPGMELHLIHYSYGVNSTEKGDLSSESTVSRIRTEHFPLTLESARPSHTSQYLCASSVRGGQETQYFGPGTRLLVL.

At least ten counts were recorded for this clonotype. CDR3 sequence: CASSLSGRAFSGNTIYF. CDR3 nucleotide sequence: TGTGCCAGCAGTTTATCGGGTCGGGCGTTCTCTGGAAACACCATATATTTT. This chain joins TRBV12-3 or TRBV12-4 and TRBJ1-3; D is ambiguous. Trimming left V 2 bases short and J 0 bases short, with 14 bases between. This CDR3 has 17 residues.

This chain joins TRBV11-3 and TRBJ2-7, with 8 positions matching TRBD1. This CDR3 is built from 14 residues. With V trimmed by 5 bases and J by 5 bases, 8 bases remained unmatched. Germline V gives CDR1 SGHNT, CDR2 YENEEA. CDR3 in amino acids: CASSLGQGRNEQYF. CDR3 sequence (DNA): TGTGCCAGCAGCCTCGGACAGGGTAGGAACGAGCAGTACTTC.

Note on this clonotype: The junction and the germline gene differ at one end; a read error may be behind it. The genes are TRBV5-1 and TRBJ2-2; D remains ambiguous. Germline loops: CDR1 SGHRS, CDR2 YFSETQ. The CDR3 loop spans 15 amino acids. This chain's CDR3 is CASSPFTQNTGELFF. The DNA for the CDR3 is TGCGCCAGCAGCCCTTTCACACAGAACACCGGTGAGCTGTTTTTT.

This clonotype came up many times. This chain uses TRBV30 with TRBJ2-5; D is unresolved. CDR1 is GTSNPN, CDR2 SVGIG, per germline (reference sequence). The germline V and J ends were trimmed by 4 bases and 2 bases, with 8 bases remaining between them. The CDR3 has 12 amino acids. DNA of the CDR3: TGTGCCTGGAACAAGGGTCAAGAGACCCAGTACTTC. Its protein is CAWNKGQETQYF.

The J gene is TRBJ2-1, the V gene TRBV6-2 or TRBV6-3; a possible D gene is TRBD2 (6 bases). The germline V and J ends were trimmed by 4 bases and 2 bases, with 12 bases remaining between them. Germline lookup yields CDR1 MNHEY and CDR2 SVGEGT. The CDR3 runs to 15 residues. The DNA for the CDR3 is TGTGCCAGCAGTTCGACTAGAGGCCCCTACAATGAGCAGTTCTTC. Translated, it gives CASSSTRGPYNEQFF.